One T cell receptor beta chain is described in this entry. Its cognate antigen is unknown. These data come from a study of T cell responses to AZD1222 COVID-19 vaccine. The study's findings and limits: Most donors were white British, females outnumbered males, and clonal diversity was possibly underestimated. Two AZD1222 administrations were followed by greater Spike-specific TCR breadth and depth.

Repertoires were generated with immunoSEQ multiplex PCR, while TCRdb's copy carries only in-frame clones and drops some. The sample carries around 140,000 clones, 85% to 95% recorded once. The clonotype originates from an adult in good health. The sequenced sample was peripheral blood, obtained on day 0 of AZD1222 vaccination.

The CDR3 sequence: CASSLTGSNQPQHF. The CDR3 DNA reads as TGTGCCAGCTCACTAACAGGGAGCAATCAGCCCCAGCATTTT. The V and J genes are TRBV18 and TRBJ1-5, with D possibly being TRBD1 (6 bases). Looked up from germline, CDR1 is KGHSH and CDR2 is LQKENI. Trimming took 4 bases from V and 1 from J, leaving 8 bases between them. The CDR3 runs to 14 residues. The full variable domain, with the rest looked up from reference TRBV18 and TRBJ1-5, is NAGVMQNPRHLVRRRGQEARLRCSPMKGHSHVYWYRQLPEEGLKFMVYLQKENIIDESGMPKERFSAEFPKEGPSILRIQQVVRGDSAAYFCASSLTGSNQPQHFGDGTRLSIL.